Following are 6 T cell receptor beta chains from one sample sequenced in a study of PD-L1 blockade in urothelial cancer. Clones were sequenced by immunoSEQ multiplex PCR, and TCRdb holds only the in-frame ones, with some missing. The data contain 35,000 to 45,000 clones, approximately 84% of them singletons. This sample's time point: peripheral blood 6 weeks after treatment start. The sequencing here drew on PBMCs, taken around atezolizumab (anti-PD-L1) treatment. All receptors come from a middle-aged man with urothelial cancer.

V is TRBV27 and J is TRBJ2-5, with 9 bases matching TRBD1. The J call is uncertain, as TRBJ2-7 better fits the DNA end. CDR1 is MNHEY, CDR2 SMNVEV, per germline (reference sequence). The CDR3 consists of 17 residues. CDR3 coding DNA: TGTGCCAGCAGTATACACGAGGGACAGGGAAGCTCCTACGAGCAGTACTTC. This sequence encodes CASSIHEGQGSSYEQYF.

The chain combines TRBV28 with TRBJ2-7; 12 positions match TRBD2. This CDR3 contains 17 residues. Germline V gene sequence: CDR1 MDHEN, CDR2 SYDVKM. Trimming removed 6 bases from V and 3 bases from J; junction bases left unmatched: 12. CDR3 DNA sequence: TGTGCCAGCAGCATCCTGACTAGCGGGGGACACCTCTACGAGCAGTACTTC. It specifies CASSILTSGGHLYEQYF.

The V call is TRBV19, the J call TRBJ1-1, with 7 bases that match TRBD1. The germline CDR1 and CDR2 sequences are LNHDA and SQIVND (reference sequence). Trimming at V came to 4 bases and at J to 8 bases, leaving 13 bases not matched to a gene. The CDR3 runs to 15 residues. CDR3 loop: CASSTQATGRREAFF. In DNA form, the CDR3 reads TGTGCCAGTAGTACACAGGCGACAGGGCGGAGGGAAGCTTTCTTT. Full variable domain (rest looked up from reference TRBV19 and TRBJ1-1): DGGITQSPKYLFRKEGQNVTLSCEQNLNHDAMYWYRQDPGQGLRLIYYSQIVNDFQKGDIAEGYSVSREKKESFPLTVTSAQKNPTAFYLCASSTQATGRREAFFGQGTRLTVV.

This clone was observed once. The V and J genes are TRBV10-3 and TRBJ2-5; a possible D gene is TRBD1 (6 bases). Germline CDR1 ENHRY, CDR2 SYGVKD. This CDR3 is built from 14 residues. The ends were cut back, 4 bases at V and 2 bases at J, with 11 bases in the middle. The CDR3 loop reads CAISVGGPQETQYF. The CDR3 bases are TGTGCCATCAGTGTTGGGGGCCCACAAGAGACCCAGTACTTC.

The genes are TRBV10-3 and TRBJ2-3; no firm D call. Germline lookup yields CDR1 ENHRY and CDR2 SYGVKD. Trimming took 8 bases from V and 0 from J, leaving 12 bases between them. The CDR3 consists of 14 residues. CDR3 sequence: CAISLTHSTDTQYF. For the CDR3, the DNA is TGTGCCATCTCTTTGACACACAGCACAGATACGCAGTATTTT.

The chain recombines TRBV6-1 with TRBJ2-7; D is perhaps TRBD2 (5 bases). Trimming cost V 7 bases and J 3 bases, with 13 bases left between them. The CDR3 length is 13 residues. Germline CDR1 is MNHNS and CDR2 is SASEGT. The DNA for the CDR3 is TGTGCCAGCACCGCTGGACTCAGCTACGAGCAGTACTTC. This encodes CASTAGLSYEQYF.